This section outlines one T cell receptor beta chain sequence together with its context. No antigen is known for it. The sample is drawn from a study of CD8+ T cells in alopecia areata. Broader study findings: In lesional scalp, particularly from alopecia totalis/universalis, clonality was higher than in normal scalp.

The study team obtained lesional scalp punch biopsies and peripheral blood from alopecia areata patients. V was cut by 1 base and J by 1 base, with 12 bases left in between. Germline assignment: CDR1 SGHRS and CDR2 YFSETQ. The CDR3 runs 15 residues. Following extraction, RNA underwent reverse transcription to cDNA, which served as the sequencing template. The method was immunoSEQ multiplex PCR; TCRdb's version includes in-frame clones alone and lacks a portion of them. The table has tens of thousands of clones, more than 60% seen once. Sequencing was carried out using NKG2D-low CD8+ T cells sorted from blood. The origin of this receptor is a human donor with alopecia areata. This sequence joins TRBV5-1 and TRBJ2-7; D perhaps matches TRBD2 (6 bases). The CDR3 DNA is TGCGCCAGCAGCTTGTACGGGAGTCGGTCCTACGAGCAGTACTTC. Protein product: CASSLYGSRSYEQYF.